These T cell receptor beta chains were read from a single sample in a study of T cells in Graves' hyperthyroidism and ophthalmopathy. In TCRdb, the multiplex PCR reads were re-called with MiXCR into one record per CDR3 protein. The table includes roughly 740,000 distinct CDR3 sequences, about a sixth detected once. The specimen was blood. These receptors all come from a man aged 18 to 30 with Graves' hyperthyroidism. The CDR3 runs from the conserved cysteine through the conserved F or W. Each record gives: V gene, J gene, clone size, D gene, CDR3 DNA, CDR3 protein. D genes are given only for firm matches. Clone size is not always given. Where it is, it says once, few, many or a class for expanded clones.

V: TRBV2; J: TRBJ2-2; size: NA; D: NA; DNA: TGTGCCAGCAGCCCCATCCCGGGTGAACTGTTTTTT; CDR3: CASSPIPGELFF
V: TRBV29-1; J: TRBJ2-3; size: few; D: NA; DNA: TGCAGCACTGAAGGGGTAGCGACAGATACGCAGTATTTT; CDR3: CSTEGVATDTQYF
V: TRBV30; J: TRBJ1-2; size: many; D: NA; DNA: TGTGCCTGGAGTGTGGACAGTACTAACTATGGCTACACCTTC; CDR3: CAWSVDSTNYGYTF
V: TRBV27; J: TRBJ2-7; size: many; D: TRBD1; DNA: TGTGCCAGCAAGGACAGGGATACCTACGAGCAGTACTTC; CDR3: CASKDRDTYEQYF
V: TRBV7-3; J: TRBJ2-1; size: many; D: NA; DNA: TGTGCCAGCAGCTTAAGCGGGGCCTCCAATGAGCAGTTCTTC; CDR3: CASSLSGASNEQFF
V: TRBV4-1; J: TRBJ1-4; size: few; D: NA; DNA: TGCGCCAGCAGCGCCGTGTGGGCGGGGAATGAAAAACTGTTTTTT; CDR3: CASSAVWAGNEKLFF
V: TRBV9; J: TRBJ2-7; size: NA; D: NA; DNA: TGTGCCAGCAGCATCGGCAGAAGCTCCTACGAGCAGTACTTC; CDR3: CASSIGRSSYEQYF
V: TRBV20-1; J: TRBJ2-2; size: NA; D: NA; DNA: TGCAGCGCCGGTCGACACCCGAACACCGGGGAGCTGTTTTTT; CDR3: CSAGRHPNTGELFF
V: TRBV4-1; J: TRBJ1-4; size: few; D: TRBD1; DNA: TGCGCCAGCAGCCAACGGACAGGGGGCTATGAAAAACTGTTTTTT; CDR3: CASSQRTGGYEKLFF
V: TRBV29-1; J: TRBJ1-3; size: few; D: NA; DNA: TGCAGCGTTGAAGCAGGGGCCCTCTCTGGAAACACCATATATTTT; CDR3: CSVEAGALSGNTIYF
V: TRBV7-2; J: TRBJ1-5; size: few; D: TRBD1; DNA: TGTGCCAGCAGCTGGGGGACAGGGAGACAGAGCAATCAGCCCCAGCATTTT; CDR3: CASSWGTGRQSNQPQHF
V: TRBV28; J: TRBJ2-5; size: many; D: NA; DNA: TGTGCCAGCAGTTTTAATGGCCAAGAGACCCAGTACTTC; CDR3: CASSFNGQETQYF
V: TRBV5-6; J: TRBJ2-1; size: few; D: NA; DNA: TGTGCCAGCAGCTTGGTGCTAATGCATGAGCAGTTCTTC; CDR3: CASSLVLMHEQFF
V: TRBV7-3; J: TRBJ1-1; size: few; D: NA; DNA: TGTGCCAGCAGCCCTAATAACCTCGTTAGGACTGAAGCTTTCTTT; CDR3: CASSPNNLVRTEAFF
V: TRBV20-1; J: TRBJ2-5; size: many; D: TRBD2; DNA: TGCAGTGCTAGAATTCAGGGAGGGGAGACCCAGTACTTC; CDR3: CSARIQGGETQYF
V: TRBV7-6; J: TRBJ2-1; size: NA; D: NA; DNA: TGTGCCAGCAGCTTAGACCCGGGACTCCCCAATGAGCAGTTCTTC; CDR3: CASSLDPGLPNEQFF
V: TRBV2; J: TRBJ2-1; size: NA; D: TRBD2; DNA: TGTGCCAGCAGGGGACTATTGGATGAGCAGTTCTTC; CDR3: CASRGLLDEQFF
V: TRBV19; J: TRBJ2-2; size: NA; D: NA; DNA: TGTGCCAGTACCCCCGGCGGGGAGCTGTTTTTT; CDR3: CASTPGGELFF
V: TRBV2; J: TRBJ2-6; size: NA; D: TRBD1; DNA: TGTGCCAGCGGAGCCGGGACAGGGAGCATCCTGACTTTC; CDR3: CASGAGTGSILTF
V: TRBV29-1; J: TRBJ2-3; size: NA; D: NA; DNA: TGCAGCGTTAAGCAGGCCACAGATACGCAGTATTTT; CDR3: CSVKQATDTQYF
V: TRBV29-1; J: TRBJ1-4; size: few; D: NA; DNA: TGCAGCGTTGAAGATCGCGGGCGGGGTGAAAAACTGTTTTTT; CDR3: CSVEDRGRGEKLFF
V: TRBV5-5; J: TRBJ2-5; size: few; D: TRBD1; DNA: TGTGCCAGCAGCTTGGACTGGACAGGGTTGGGCCAAGAGACCCAGTACTTC; CDR3: CASSLDWTGLGQETQYF
V: TRBV12-3/TRBV12-4; J: TRBJ2-1; size: many; D: NA; DNA: TGTGCCAGCAGTTTCTCAGGGCAAGGCGGCAATGAGCAGTTCTTC; CDR3: CASSFSGQGGNEQFF
V: TRBV7-9; J: TRBJ2-2; size: NA; D: NA; DNA: TGTGCCAGCAGCTTAATGCCCGGGGAGCTGTTTTTT; CDR3: CASSLMPGELFF
V: TRBV20-1; J: TRBJ2-7; size: NA; D: TRBD2; DNA: TGCAGTGCTAGCCGGACTAGCGGGTACTCCTACGAGCAGTACTTC; CDR3: CSASRTSGYSYEQYF
V: TRBV2; J: TRBJ1-5; size: many; D: TRBD1; DNA: TGTGCCAGCAGGGAACAGGGGATCAATCAGCCCCAGCATTTT; CDR3: CASREQGINQPQHF
V: TRBV28; J: TRBJ2-5; size: NA; D: TRBD2; DNA: TGTGCCAGCAGAGACGGACTAGCGGGGTTTCAAGAGACCCAGTACTTC; CDR3: CASRDGLAGFQETQYF
V: TRBV28; J: TRBJ1-1; size: NA; D: NA; DNA: TGTGCCAGCAGTTTTCGGGGGAACGCTGAAGCTTTCTTT; CDR3: CASSFRGNAEAFF
V: TRBV4-1; J: TRBJ1-4; size: NA; D: NA; DNA: TGCGCCAGCAGCCAGGGGGGTGGAGAAAAACTGTTTTTT; CDR3: CASSQGGGEKLFF
V: TRBV6-1; J: TRBJ2-2; size: NA; D: TRBD1; DNA: TGTGCCAGCAGTGAGGGACAGGTCACCGGGGAGCTGTTTTTT; CDR3: CASSEGQVTGELFF
V: TRBV20-1; J: TRBJ2-1; size: few; D: TRBD1; DNA: TGCAGTGCGAGCCGGACAGGGGTCCACAATGAGCAGTTCTTC; CDR3: CSASRTGVHNEQFF
V: TRBV28; J: TRBJ2-7; size: NA; D: NA; DNA: TGTGCCAGCAGTGATGCGAGGTCCCTAACCTACGAGCAGTACTTC; CDR3: CASSDARSLTYEQYF
V: TRBV27; J: TRBJ2-1; size: NA; D: TRBD2; DNA: TGTGCCAGCAGAAGTTTAGGGGGGGGGACTAGCGGCCGTCCGAGGTACAATGAGCAGTTCTTC; CDR3: CASRSLGGGTSGRPRYNEQFF
V: TRBV6-1; J: TRBJ2-1; size: few; D: TRBD2; DNA: TGTGCCAGCAGGGGAGGGACTAGCGTATACAATGAGCAGTTCTTC; CDR3: CASRGGTSVYNEQFF
V: TRBV27; J: TRBJ2-7; size: many; D: TRBD1; DNA: TGTGCCAGCAGAAGGACAGGGGGCTTAGGTTACGAGCAGTACTTC; CDR3: CASRRTGGLGYEQYF
V: TRBV19; J: TRBJ1-5; size: few; D: NA; DNA: TGTGCCAGTAGTATAGGACAGCTCAATCAGCCCCAGCATTTT; CDR3: CASSIGQLNQPQHF
V: TRBV12-3/TRBV12-4; J: TRBJ2-3; size: many; D: NA; DNA: TGTGCCAGCAGCCCTCGGGACAGGGGGTCTCCTAGCGGGAGATCTGGCACAGATACGCAGTATTTT; CDR3: CASSPRDRGSPSGRSGTDTQYF
V: TRBV5-4; J: TRBJ2-7; size: NA; D: TRBD1; DNA: TGTGCCAGCAGCGCCCGGGACAGGGGCTCCTACGAGCAGTACTTC; CDR3: CASSARDRGSYEQYF
V: TRBV9; J: TRBJ2-2; size: few; D: NA; DNA: TGTGCCAGCAAGGTAGCGGAGAACACCGGGGAGCTGTTTTTT; CDR3: CASKVAENTGELFF
V: TRBV7-2; J: TRBJ1-1; size: many; D: NA; DNA: TGTGCCAGCAGCTTAGAGGCAGGGCGGTACACTGAAGCTTTCTTT; CDR3: CASSLEAGRYTEAFF
V: TRBV7-9; J: TRBJ2-1; size: NA; D: TRBD2; DNA: TGTGCCAGCAGATCTGCTAGCGGAATCTACAATGAGCAGTTCTTC; CDR3: CASRSASGIYNEQFF
V: TRBV12-3/TRBV12-4; J: TRBJ1-2; size: NA; D: NA; DNA: TGTGCCAGCACACCTTACAGGGACACTAACTATGGCTACACCTTC; CDR3: CASTPYRDTNYGYTF